This T cell receptor beta chain was profiled in a study of PD-1 blockade in classical Hodgkin lymphoma. Comment on this clone: Antigen specificity is unknown.

Time point given: cycle 4 day 1 (C4D1), after 6 weeks of nivolumab. All the patients suffered relapse after autologous stem cell transplantation, and brentuximab vedotin exposure differed. In germline, CDR1 is SGDLS, CDR2 YYNGEE. This CDR3 contains 15 residues. The V and J ends lost 3 bases and 8 bases respectively, with 18 bases between them. Overall study results and limits: Complete responders entered with baseline diversity on par with newly diagnosed patients, the results showed. Relapsed/refractory patients reportedly had the lowest baseline TCR diversity, below newly diagnosed patients, who were below healthy donors. The study found that TCR diversity rose significantly by C4D1 in CD4+ but not CD8+ cells.

Clones were sequenced by immunoSEQ multiplex PCR, and TCRdb holds only the in-frame ones, with some missing. The sample carries tens of thousands of clones, approximately 80% recorded once. V is TRBV9 and J is TRBJ1-5; possibly TRBD1 for D (5 bases). The receptor's source is a human donor with classical Hodgkin lymphoma. The material sequenced was peripheral blood mononuclear cells (PBMCs), taken before the fourth cycle of nivolumab. CDR3 amino acids: CASSAGPGGGKPQHF. The CDR3 nucleotides are TGTGCCAGCAGCGCGGGACCGGGAGGAGGGAAGCCCCAGCATTTT.